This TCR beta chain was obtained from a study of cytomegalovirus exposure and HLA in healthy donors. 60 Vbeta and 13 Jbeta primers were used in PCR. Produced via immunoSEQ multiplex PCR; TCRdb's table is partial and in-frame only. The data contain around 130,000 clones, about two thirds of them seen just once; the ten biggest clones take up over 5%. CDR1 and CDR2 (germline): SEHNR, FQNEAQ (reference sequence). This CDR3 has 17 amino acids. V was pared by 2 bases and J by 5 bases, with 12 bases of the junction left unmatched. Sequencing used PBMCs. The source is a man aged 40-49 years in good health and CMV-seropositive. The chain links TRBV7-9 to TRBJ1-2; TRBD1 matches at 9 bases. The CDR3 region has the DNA TGTGCCAGCAGCTTACCAATTACAGGGGGCAAGGGATATGGCTACACCTTC. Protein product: CASSLPITGGKGYGYTF.